A selection of T cell receptor beta chains follows, all from one sample in a study of identical twins. Each CDR3 protein gets one entry after TCRdb re-called the 5' RACE reads with MiXCR. Among more than 1.5 million distinct CDR3 sequences listed, around a third were seen once. Specimen: cord blood. Receptors originate from a newborn girl in good health. Both conserved end residues are part of each CDR3. The D gene is left open where the match is weak. Clone size is not always given. Where it is, it says once, few, many or a class for expanded clones.

j_call | clone_size | d_call | v_call | cdr3_aa | cdr3_nt
TRBJ2-1 | few | NA | TRBV3-1 | CASSQDGRAGQFF | TGTGCCAGCAGCCAAGATGGCAGGGCAGGGCAGTTCTTC
TRBJ1-2 | NA | NA | TRBV20-1 | CSATSLRGENYGYTF | TGCAGTGCTACCTCCCTCAGGGGAGAAAACTATGGCTACACCTTC
TRBJ2-1 | NA | NA | TRBV18 | CASSLAPFFYNEQFF | TGTGCCAGCTCACTCGCTCCATTCTTCTACAATGAGCAGTTCTTC
TRBJ2-3 | few | NA | TRBV20-1 | CSASGIHRDTQYF | TGCAGTGCTAGCGGAATACACAGGGATACGCAGTATTTT
TRBJ2-1 | few | NA | TRBV5-7 | CASRGLNPLSSYNEQFF | TGTGCCAGCAGAGGACTCAATCCCCTGAGCTCCTACAATGAGCAGTTCTTC
TRBJ2-3 | NA | NA | TRBV10-1 | CASKVGDTQYF | TGCGCCAGCAAGGTTGGGGATACGCAGTATTTT
TRBJ2-1 | NA | NA | TRBV20-1 | CSARELGPRNEQFF | TGCAGTGCTAGAGAACTAGGACCCCGGAATGAGCAGTTCTTC
TRBJ2-1 | NA | TRBD2 | TRBV14 | CASSQGFASGAPSYNEQFF | TGTGCCAGCAGCCAAGGATTTGCTAGCGGGGCTCCCTCCTACAATGAGCAGTTCTTC
TRBJ2-2 | NA | NA | TRBV20-1 | CSAADTGELFF | TGCAGTGCAGCTGACACCGGGGAGCTGTTTTTT
TRBJ1-2 | few | NA | TRBV7-9 | CASTTDTGRYGYTF | TGTGCCAGCACCACTGACACAGGCCGCTATGGCTACACCTTC
TRBJ2-3 | few | NA | TRBV6-1 | CASSESGPDTQYF | TGTGCCAGCAGTGAAAGTGGACCAGATACGCAGTATTTT
TRBJ1-1 | few | NA | TRBV13 | CASSLDQAGNTEAFF | TGTGCCAGCAGCTTAGACCAAGCGGGGAACACTGAAGCTTTCTTT
TRBJ2-7 | many | TRBD1 | TRBV12-3/TRBV12-4 | CASRNTGVYEQYF | TGTGCCAGCAGGAATACAGGGGTGTACGAGCAGTACTTC
TRBJ1-2 | NA | NA | TRBV11-2 | CASSAKEWGRYGYTF | TGTGCCAGCAGCGCGAAGGAGTGGGGGAGGTATGGCTACACCTTC